This T cell receptor beta chain is drawn from a study of cytomegalovirus exposure and HLA in healthy donors. 13 Jbeta primers and 60 Vbeta primers were used for the PCR. Method: immunoSEQ multiplex PCR; TCRdb's copy keeps in-frame clones and lacks some. Found here are roughly 120,000 clones, 78% of them singletons; the top ten hold around 3%. The CDR3 contains 14 residues. Germline CDR1 reads LGHNA; CDR2 reads YNFKEQ. V was trimmed by 0 bases and J by 6 bases, leaving 9 bases between them. Sequences were obtained from PBMCs. This sequence joins TRBV4-2 and TRBJ1-5; the D is unclear. This sequence originates from a woman in her twenties or thirties in good health and CMV-seropositive. This chain's CDR3 is CASSQEGGRQPQHF. DNA for the CDR3: TGTGCCAGCAGCCAAGAGGGAGGGCGTCAGCCCCAGCATTTT.